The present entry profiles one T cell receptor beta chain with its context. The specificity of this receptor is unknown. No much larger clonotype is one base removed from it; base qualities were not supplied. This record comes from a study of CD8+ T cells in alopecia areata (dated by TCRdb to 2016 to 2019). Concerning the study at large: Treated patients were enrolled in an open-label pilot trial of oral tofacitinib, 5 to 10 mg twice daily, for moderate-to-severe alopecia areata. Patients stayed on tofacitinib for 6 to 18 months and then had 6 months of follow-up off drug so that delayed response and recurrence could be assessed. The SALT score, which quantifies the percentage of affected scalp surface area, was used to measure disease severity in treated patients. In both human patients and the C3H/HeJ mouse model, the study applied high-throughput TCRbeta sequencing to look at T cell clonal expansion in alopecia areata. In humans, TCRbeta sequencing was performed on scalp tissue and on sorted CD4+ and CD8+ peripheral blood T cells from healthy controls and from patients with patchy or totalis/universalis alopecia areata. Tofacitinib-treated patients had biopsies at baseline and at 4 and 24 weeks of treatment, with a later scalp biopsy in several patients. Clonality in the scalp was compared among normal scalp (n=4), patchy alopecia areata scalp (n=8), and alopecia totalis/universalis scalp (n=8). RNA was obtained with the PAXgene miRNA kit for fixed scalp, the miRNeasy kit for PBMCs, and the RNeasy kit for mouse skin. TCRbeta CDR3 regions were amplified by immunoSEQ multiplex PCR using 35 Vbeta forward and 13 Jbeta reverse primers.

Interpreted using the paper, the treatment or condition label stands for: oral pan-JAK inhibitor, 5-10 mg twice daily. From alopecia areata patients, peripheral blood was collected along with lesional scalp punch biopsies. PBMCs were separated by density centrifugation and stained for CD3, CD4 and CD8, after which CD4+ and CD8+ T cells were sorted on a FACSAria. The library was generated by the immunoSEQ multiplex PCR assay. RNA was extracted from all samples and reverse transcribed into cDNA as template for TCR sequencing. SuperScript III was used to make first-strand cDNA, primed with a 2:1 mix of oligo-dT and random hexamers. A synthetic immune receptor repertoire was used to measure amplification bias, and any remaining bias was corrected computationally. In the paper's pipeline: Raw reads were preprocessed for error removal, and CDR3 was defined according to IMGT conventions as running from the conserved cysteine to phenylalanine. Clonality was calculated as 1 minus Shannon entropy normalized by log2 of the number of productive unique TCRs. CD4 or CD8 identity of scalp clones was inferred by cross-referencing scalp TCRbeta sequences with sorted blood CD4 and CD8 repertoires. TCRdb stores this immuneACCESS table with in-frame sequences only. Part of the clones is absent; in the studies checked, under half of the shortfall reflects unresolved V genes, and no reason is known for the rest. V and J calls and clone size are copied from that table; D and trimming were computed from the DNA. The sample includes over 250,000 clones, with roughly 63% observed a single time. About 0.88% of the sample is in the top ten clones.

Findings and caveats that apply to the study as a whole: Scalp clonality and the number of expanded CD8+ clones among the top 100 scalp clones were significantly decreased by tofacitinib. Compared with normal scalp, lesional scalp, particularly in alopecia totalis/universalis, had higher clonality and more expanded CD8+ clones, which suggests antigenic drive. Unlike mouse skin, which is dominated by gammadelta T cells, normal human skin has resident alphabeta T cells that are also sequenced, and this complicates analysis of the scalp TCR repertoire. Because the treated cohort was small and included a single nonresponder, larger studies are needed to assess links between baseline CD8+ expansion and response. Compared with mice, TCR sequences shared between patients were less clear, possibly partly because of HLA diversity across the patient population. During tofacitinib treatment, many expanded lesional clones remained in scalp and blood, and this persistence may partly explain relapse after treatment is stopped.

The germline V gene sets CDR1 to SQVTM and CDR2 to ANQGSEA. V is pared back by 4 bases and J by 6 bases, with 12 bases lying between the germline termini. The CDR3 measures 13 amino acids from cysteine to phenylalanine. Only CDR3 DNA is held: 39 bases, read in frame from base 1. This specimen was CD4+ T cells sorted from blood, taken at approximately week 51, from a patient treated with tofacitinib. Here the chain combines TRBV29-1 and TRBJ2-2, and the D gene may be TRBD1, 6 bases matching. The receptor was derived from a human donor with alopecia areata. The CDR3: CSVAQGRSGELFF. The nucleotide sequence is TGCAGCGTTGCACAGGGAAGGTCCGGGGAGCTGTTTTTT.